This T cell receptor beta chain was obtained from a study of blood T cell repertoires in COVID-19. Study in general: Researchers got acute and convalescent COVID-19 samples from the United States, Italy and Spain. The cDNA or gDNA used as material had been derived from T cells, B-cell-depleted T cells, or PBMCs.

This clone has a handful of counts. In the original analysis: Amplification with reference gene primers provided the estimates of nucleated cell counts. Assay: immunoSEQ multiplex PCR; the TCRdb copy retains only in-frame clones and omits some. Clone size and the V and J calls come from that table; the DNA yielded D and trimming. The sample includes 95,000 to 150,000 clones, about 70% of them seen just once. This receptor was obtained from a man between 60 and 75 years old with acute or convalescent COVID-19. The sample taken for sequencing was peripheral blood.

CDR3 sequence reads: CASMVHDSRPGYTF. In DNA form, the CDR3 reads TGTGCCAGTATGGTTCACGATTCGCGCCCTGGCTACACCTTC. The genes are TRBV19 and TRBJ1-2; D gene unclear. Per the germline V gene, CDR1 is LNHDA and CDR2 is SQIVND (reference sequence). The CDR3 is 14 residues long. V lost 7 bases to trimming and J lost 7 bases, with 19 bases between them.